These 10 T cell receptor beta chains share one sample of origin, sequenced in a study of blood T cell repertoires in COVID-19 (TCRdb year 2020). Library method: the immunoSEQ multiplex PCR assay. This immuneACCESS table, as held by TCRdb, lists in-frame sequences with V and J called but not all clones. Of the missing ones, under half trace to an unresolved V gene in checked studies; the others have no known cause. For this sample the table gives tens of thousands of clones, of which about 80% were detected only once. 5.5% to 8% of the sample belongs to the ten largest clones. Sequencing was done on a sample of peripheral blood. Receptors originate from a man aged 30 to 39 with COVID-19, enrolled during active disease.

The CDR3 DNA follows: TGTGCCAGCAGTGCTCAGCGGGGTTCCTACGAGCAGTACTTC. Protein sequence: CASSAQRGSYEQYF. The J gene is TRBJ2-7, the V gene TRBV6-2 or TRBV6-3; 7 bases align to TRBD2. This CDR3 comprises 14 residues. V lost 5 bases, J lost 1 base, and 5 bases stayed unmatched. CDR1 is MNHEY, CDR2 SVGEGT, per germline.

The chain combines TRBV2 with TRBJ1-4, with D hard to call. Germline CDR1 SNHLY, CDR2 FYNNEI. The CDR3 consists of 12 residues. With 7 bases removed from V and 7 bases from J, the gap between germline ends came to 10 bases. As DNA, the CDR3 is TGTGCCAGCAATTATCCGGGTGAAAAACTGTTTTTT. Amino acids: CASNYPGEKLFF.

This clone was counted between two and nine times. The chain links TRBV6-1 to TRBJ2-1; 11 bases agree with TRBD2. The CDR3 runs 16 residues. Germline V gene data show CDR1 as MNHNS and CDR2 as SASEGT. The V gene end was trimmed by 3 bases and the J gene end by 0 bases; junction bases not matched to a gene: 1. CDR3 DNA: TGTGCCAGCAGTGATCTAGCGGGAGGCTCCTACAATGAGCAGTTCTTC. It is translated as CASSDLAGGSYNEQFF.

This chain links TRBV11-2 with TRBJ1-5; TRBD1 agrees at 7 bases. This CDR3 is 15 amino acids long. CDR1 SGHAT and CDR2 FQNNGV come from the germline V gene. V lost 3 bases, J lost 2 bases, and 4 bases stayed unmatched. The CDR3 region is CASSLGTVGNQPQHF. The DNA for the CDR3 is TGTGCCAGCAGCTTGGGGACAGTGGGCAATCAGCCCCAGCATTTT. The full variable domain, with the rest looked up from reference TRBV11-2 and TRBJ1-5, is EAGVAQSPRYKIIEKRQSVAFWCNPISGHATLYWYQQILGQGPKLLIQFQNNGVVDDSQLPKDRFSAERLKGVDSTLKIQPAKLEDSAVYLCASSLGTVGNQPQHFGDGTRLSIL.

The J gene is TRBJ1-2, the V gene TRBV5-4; D is undetermined. Looked up from germline, CDR1 is SGHNT and CDR2 is YYREEE (reference sequence). The CDR3 contains 13 residues. Deletions cut 0 bases from V and 5 bases from J, with 8 bases between. The CDR3 sequence: CASSLGTEYGYTF. The DNA of the CDR3 is TGTGCCAGCAGCTTGGGGACTGAGTATGGCTACACCTTC.

About this clone: A junction end diverges from the germline sequence, so it may reflect a read error. This chain links TRBV7-7 with TRBJ2-1; no firm D call. The CDR3 contains 15 residues. CDR1 and CDR2 from the germline V gene are SSHAT and FNYEAQ (reference sequence). The chain's CDR3 is CASSLALSSYNEQFF. CDR3 bases: TGTGCTAGCAGCTTAGCTCTGAGCTCCTACAATGAGCAGTTCTTC.

The chain employs TRBV6-2 or TRBV6-3 and TRBJ2-7; 7 bases fit TRBD2. Germline V CDR1 and CDR2: MNHEY, SVGEGT. After removal of 2 bases from V and 3 bases from J, the junction contained 4 bases not matched to a gene. This CDR3 is built from 14 residues. Written as DNA, the CDR3 is TGTGCCAGCAGTTACAAGCGGGACGACTACGAGCAGTACTTC. Amino acid sequence: CASSYKRDDYEQYF.

The rearrangement links TRBV28 to TRBJ2-3; D is uncertain. The germline gives CDR1 MDHEN, CDR2 SYDVKM. This CDR3 spans 11 amino acids. The V end lost 8 bases, the J end lost 6 bases, and 9 bases lay between the germline ends. CDR3 loop: CASCESDTQYF. In DNA form, the CDR3 reads TGTGCCAGCTGCGAATCTGATACGCAGTATTTT.

The chain has TRBV24-1 and TRBJ2-3, with 8 bases aligning to TRBD2. This CDR3 region has 17 residues. Unmatched junction bases numbered 6, after V lost 1 base and J lost 1 base. Germline V gene lookup returns CDR1 KGHDR and CDR2 SFDVKD. Here the CDR3 reads CATSDFLAGEGTDTQYF. CDR3 nucleotide sequence: TGTGCCACCAGTGATTTTCTAGCGGGCGAAGGCACAGATACGCAGTATTTT.

There are a few counts of this clone. This sequence joins TRBV19 and TRBJ2-1; 8 bases line up with TRBD2. CDR1 and CDR2 (germline): LNHDA, SQIVND (reference sequence). The CDR3 spans 17 residues. The J segment lost 3 bases and the V segment lost 3 bases, leaving 10 bases of the junction unmatched. CDR3 DNA sequence: TGTGCCAGTAGTATCGGGAGGGGGGGGACCTACTACAATGAGCAGTTCTTC. Translated, it gives CASSIGRGGTYYNEQFF.